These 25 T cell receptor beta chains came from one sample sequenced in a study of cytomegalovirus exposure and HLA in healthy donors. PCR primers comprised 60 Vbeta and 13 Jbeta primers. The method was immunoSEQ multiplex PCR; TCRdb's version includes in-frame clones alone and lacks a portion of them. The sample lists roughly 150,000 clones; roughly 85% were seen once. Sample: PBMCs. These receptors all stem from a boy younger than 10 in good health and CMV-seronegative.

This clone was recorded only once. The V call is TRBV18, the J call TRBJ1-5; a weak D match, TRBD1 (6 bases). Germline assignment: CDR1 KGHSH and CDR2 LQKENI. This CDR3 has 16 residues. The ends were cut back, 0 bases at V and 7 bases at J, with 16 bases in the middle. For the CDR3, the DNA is TGTGCCAGCTCACCACCGGTCACAGGGCCGTTCCAGCCCCAGCATTTT. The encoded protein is CASSPPVTGPFQPQHF.

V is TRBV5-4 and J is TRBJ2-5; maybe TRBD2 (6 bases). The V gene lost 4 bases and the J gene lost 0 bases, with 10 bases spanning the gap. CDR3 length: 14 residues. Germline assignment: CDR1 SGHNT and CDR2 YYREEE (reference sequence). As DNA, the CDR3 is TGTGCCAGCAGCATGGGACTGGACCAAGAGACCCAGTACTTC. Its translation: CASSMGLDQETQYF.

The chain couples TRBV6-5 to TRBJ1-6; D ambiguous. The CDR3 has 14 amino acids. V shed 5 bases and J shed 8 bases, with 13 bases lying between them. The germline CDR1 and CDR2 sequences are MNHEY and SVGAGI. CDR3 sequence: CASSELNSDSPLHF. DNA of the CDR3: TGTGCCAGCAGTGAACTGAACTCCGATTCACCCCTCCACTTT.

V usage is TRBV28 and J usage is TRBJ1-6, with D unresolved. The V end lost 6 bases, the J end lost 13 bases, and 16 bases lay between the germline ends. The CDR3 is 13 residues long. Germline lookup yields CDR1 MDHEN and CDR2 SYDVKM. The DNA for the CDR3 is TGTGCCAGCAGGACGAGGGTTAGGGCCCCCCTCCACTTT. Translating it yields CASRTRVRAPLHF. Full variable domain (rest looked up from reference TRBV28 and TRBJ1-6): DVKVTQSSRYLVKRTGEKVFLECVQDMDHENMFWYRQDPGLGLRLIYFSYDVKMKEKGDIPEGYSVSREKKERFSLILESASTNQTSMYLCASRTRVRAPLHFGNGTRLTVT.

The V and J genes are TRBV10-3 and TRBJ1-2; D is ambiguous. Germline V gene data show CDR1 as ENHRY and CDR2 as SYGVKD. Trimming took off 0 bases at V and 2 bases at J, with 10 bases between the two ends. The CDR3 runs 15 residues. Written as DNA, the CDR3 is TGTGCCATCAGTGAGTCTGAGGGAACAAACTATGGCTACACCTTC. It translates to CAISESEGTNYGYTF.

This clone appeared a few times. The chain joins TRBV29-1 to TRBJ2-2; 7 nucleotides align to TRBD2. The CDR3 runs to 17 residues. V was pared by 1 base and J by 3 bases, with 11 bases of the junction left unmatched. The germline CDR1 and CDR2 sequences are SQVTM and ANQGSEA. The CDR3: CSVEAPSGAIHTGELFF. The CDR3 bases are TGCAGCGTTGAAGCGCCCAGCGGGGCAATTCACACCGGGGAGCTGTTTTTT.

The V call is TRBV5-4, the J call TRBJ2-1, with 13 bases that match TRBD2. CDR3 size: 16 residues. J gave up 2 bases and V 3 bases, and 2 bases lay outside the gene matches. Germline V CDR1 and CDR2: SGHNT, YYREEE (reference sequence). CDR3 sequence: CASSSGTSGTYNEQFF. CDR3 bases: TGTGCCAGCAGCTCCGGGACTAGCGGGACCTACAATGAGCAGTTCTTC.

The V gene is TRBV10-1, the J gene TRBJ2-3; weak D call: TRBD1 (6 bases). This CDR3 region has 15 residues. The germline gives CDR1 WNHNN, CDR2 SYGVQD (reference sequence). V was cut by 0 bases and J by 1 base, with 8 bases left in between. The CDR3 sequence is CASSESAGGTDTQYF. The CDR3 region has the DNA TGCGCCAGCAGTGAGTCCGCAGGGGGCACAGATACGCAGTATTTT.

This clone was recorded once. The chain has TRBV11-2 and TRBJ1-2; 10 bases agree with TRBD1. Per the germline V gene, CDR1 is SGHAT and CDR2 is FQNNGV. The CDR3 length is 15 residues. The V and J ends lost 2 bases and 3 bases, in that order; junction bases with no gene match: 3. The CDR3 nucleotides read TGTGCCAGCAGCTTACCCGGGACAGGGGACTATGGCTACACCTTC. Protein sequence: CASSLPGTGDYGYTF. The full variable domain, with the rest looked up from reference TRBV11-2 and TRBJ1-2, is EAGVAQSPRYKIIEKRQSVAFWCNPISGHATLYWYQQILGQGPKLLIQFQNNGVVDDSQLPKDRFSAERLKGVDSTLKIQPAKLEDSAVYLCASSLPGTGDYGYTFGSGTRLTVV.

In DNA form, the CDR3 reads TGTGCCAGCAGTCGACTAGCGGGGAATACAGAGACCCAGTACTTC. Translating gives CASSRLAGNTETQYF. The chain couples TRBV11-2 to TRBJ2-5; TRBD2 matches 11 bases. This CDR3 is 15 amino acids long. The ends lost 6 bases at V and 4 bases at J; junction bases unmatched: 7. Germline assignment: CDR1 SGHAT and CDR2 FQNNGV.

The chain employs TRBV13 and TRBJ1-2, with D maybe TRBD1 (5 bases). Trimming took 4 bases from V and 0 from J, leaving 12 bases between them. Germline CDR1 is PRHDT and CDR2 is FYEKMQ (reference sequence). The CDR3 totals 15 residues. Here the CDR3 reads CASSSLTVPNYGYTF. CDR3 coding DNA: TGTGCCAGCAGCTCACTGACAGTACCTAACTATGGCTACACCTTC.

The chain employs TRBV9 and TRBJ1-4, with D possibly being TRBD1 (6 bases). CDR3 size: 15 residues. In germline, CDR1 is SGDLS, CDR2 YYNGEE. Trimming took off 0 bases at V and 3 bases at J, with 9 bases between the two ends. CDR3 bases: TGTGCCAGCAGCGTAGGAGGGGGTCCTAATGAAAAACTGTTTTTT. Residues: CASSVGGGPNEKLFF. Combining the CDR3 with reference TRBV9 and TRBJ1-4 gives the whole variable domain DSGVTQTPKHLITATGQRVTLRCSPRSGDLSVYWYQQSLDQGLQFLIQYYNGEERAKGNILERFSAQQFPDLHSELNLSSLELGDSALYFCASSVGGGPNEKLFFGSGTQLSVL.

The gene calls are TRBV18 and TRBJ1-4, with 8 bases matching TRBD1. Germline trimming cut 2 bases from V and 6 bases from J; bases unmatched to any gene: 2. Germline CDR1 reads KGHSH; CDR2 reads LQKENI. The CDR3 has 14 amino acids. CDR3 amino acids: CASSPTGGDEKLFF. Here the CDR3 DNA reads TGTGCCAGCTCACCAACAGGGGGTGATGAAAAACTGTTTTTT.

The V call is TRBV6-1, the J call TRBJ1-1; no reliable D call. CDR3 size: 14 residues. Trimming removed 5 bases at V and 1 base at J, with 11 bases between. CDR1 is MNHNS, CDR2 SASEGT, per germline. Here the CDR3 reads CASSKEYRNTEAFF. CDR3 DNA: TGTGCCAGCAGTAAAGAGTACAGGAACACTGAAGCTTTCTTT.

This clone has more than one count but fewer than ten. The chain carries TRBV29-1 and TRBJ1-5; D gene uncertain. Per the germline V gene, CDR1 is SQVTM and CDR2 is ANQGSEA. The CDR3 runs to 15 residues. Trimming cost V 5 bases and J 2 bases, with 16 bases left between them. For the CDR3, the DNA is TGCAGCGTTTCCGACGGTTTCCTAGGCAATCAGCCCCAGCATTTT. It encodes CSVSDGFLGNQPQHF.

CDR3 sequence: CASSQVAVGTDTQYF. In DNA, the CDR3 is TGTGCCAGCAGCCAAGTTGCGGTTGGCACAGATACGCAGTATTTT. The chain carries TRBV14 and TRBJ2-3; D call uncertain. The V end was cut by 1 base, the J end by 1 base, with 9 bases between. The germline gives CDR1 SGHDN, CDR2 FVKESK. The CDR3 runs 15 residues.

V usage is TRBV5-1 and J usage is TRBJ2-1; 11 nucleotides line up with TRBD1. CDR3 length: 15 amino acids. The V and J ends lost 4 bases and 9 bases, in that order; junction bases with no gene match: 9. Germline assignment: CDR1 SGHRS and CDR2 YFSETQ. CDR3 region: CASSEPGQGVTEQFF. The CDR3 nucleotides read TGCGCCAGCAGCGAACCGGGACAGGGGGTCACTGAGCAGTTCTTC.

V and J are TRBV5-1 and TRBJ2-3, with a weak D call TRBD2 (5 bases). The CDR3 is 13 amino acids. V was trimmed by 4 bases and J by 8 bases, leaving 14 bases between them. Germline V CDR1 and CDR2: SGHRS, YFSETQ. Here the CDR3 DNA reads TGCGCCAGCAGCCCGCTCACTAGTCCTACGCAGTATTTT. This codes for CASSPLTSPTQYF.

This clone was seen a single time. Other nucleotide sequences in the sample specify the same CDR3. CDR3 amino acids: CASSLGLAGGEQYF. CDR3 in DNA: TGTGCCAGCAGTTTAGGACTAGCGGGAGGCGAGCAGTACTTC. This chain uses TRBV28 with TRBJ2-7; TRBD2 matches 14 bases. The CDR3 has 14 amino acids. V gave up 2 bases and J gave up 6 bases; unmatched junction bases: 0. The V gene's germline CDR1 is MDHEN and CDR2 SYDVKM.

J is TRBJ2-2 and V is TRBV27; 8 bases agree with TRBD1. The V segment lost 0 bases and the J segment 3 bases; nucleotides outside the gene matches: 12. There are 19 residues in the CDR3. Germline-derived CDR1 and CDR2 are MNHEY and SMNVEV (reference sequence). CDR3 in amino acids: CASSLSWAGGAADTGELFF. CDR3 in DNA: TGTGCCAGCAGTTTATCGTGGGCAGGGGGCGCTGCGGACACCGGGGAGCTGTTTTTT.

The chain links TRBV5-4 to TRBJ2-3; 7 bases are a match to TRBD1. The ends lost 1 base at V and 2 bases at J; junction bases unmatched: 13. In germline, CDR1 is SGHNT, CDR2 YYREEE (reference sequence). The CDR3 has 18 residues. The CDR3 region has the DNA TGTGCCAGCAGCTTGAGGTCCAGGACACAGGGGCTCACAGATACGCAGTATTTT. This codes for CASSLRSRTQGLTDTQYF.

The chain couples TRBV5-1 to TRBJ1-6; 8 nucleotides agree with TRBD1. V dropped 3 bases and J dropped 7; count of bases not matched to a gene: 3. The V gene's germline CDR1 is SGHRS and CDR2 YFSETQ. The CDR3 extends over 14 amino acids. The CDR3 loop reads CASSWTGKNSPLHF. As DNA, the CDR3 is TGCGCCAGCAGCTGGACAGGGAAGAATTCACCCCTCCACTTT.

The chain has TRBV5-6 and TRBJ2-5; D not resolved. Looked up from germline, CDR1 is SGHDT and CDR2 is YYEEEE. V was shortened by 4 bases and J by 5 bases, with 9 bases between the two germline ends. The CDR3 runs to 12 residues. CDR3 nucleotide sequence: TGTGCCAGCAGCCCGAACGGGGAGACCCAGTACTTC. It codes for CASSPNGETQYF.

CDR3 protein: CASSQALFLGTTGELFF. In DNA form, the CDR3 reads TGTGCCAGCAGCCAAGCCCTCTTTCTGGGGACAACCGGGGAGCTGTTTTTT. V usage is TRBV14 and J usage is TRBJ2-2; a weak D match, TRBD1 (6 bases). Germline assignment: CDR1 SGHDN and CDR2 FVKESK. The CDR3 totals 17 residues. Trimming stripped 1 base from V and 5 bases from J, with 17 bases between. Based on the CDR3 plus reference TRBV14 and TRBJ2-2, the full variable domain is EAGVTQFPSHSVIEKGQTVTLRCDPISGHDNLYWYRRVMGKEIKFLLHFVKESKQDESGMPNNRFLAERTGGTYSTLKVQPAELEDSGVYFCASSQALFLGTTGELFFGEGSRLTVL.

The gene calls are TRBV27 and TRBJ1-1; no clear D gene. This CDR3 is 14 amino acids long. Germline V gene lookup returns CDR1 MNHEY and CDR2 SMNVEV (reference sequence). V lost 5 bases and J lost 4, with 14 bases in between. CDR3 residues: CASSPRNAVTEAFF. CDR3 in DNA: TGTGCCAGCAGTCCCCGCAACGCGGTCACTGAAGCTTTCTTT.